This T cell receptor (beta chain) was observed in a study of metastatic and nonmetastatic thyroid tumors. Study as a whole: A comparison of repertoires was made across blood and tumor or nodule tissue from malignant and benign thyroid patients.

V lost 9 bases, J lost 0 bases, and 11 bases stayed unmatched. CDR1 is SNHLY and CDR2 is FYNNEI in the germline V gene. CDR3 length equals 16 residues. TCRdb reprocessed the PCR reads via MiXCR. The data show about 33,000 clones, roughly 19% seen once. Prior to thyroid surgery, none of the patients had received any treatment. This clone showed up many times. The sample taken for sequencing was blood. The chain has TRBV2 and TRBJ2-1; 7 nucleotides agree with TRBD2. The clonotype comes from a male donor with papillary thyroid cancer or a benign thyroid nodule (not recorded which). Some clones in this sample may be carry-over from other donors' samples. The CDR3 DNA is TGTGCCAGGCTTGATTTCGGCGGGAGCTCCTACAATGAGCAGTTCTTC. Its translation: CARLDFGGSSYNEQFF. The full variable domain, its missing parts supplied by reference TRBV2 and TRBJ2-1, is EPEVTQTPSHQVTQMGQEVILRCVPISNHLYFYWYRQILGQKVEFLVSFYNNEISEKSEIFDDQFSVERPDGSNFTLKIRSTKLEDSAMYFCARLDFGGSSYNEQFFGPGTRLTVL.